This T cell receptor beta chain was recovered during a study of T cell responses to AZD1222 COVID-19 vaccine (dated by TCRdb to about 2021). Some background on the complete study: AZD1222 recipients given second doses at about 4 weeks or at about 12 weeks were pooled, since spike-specific TCR depth and breadth were not found to differ between the two schedules. A total of around 240 trial participants underwent TCR sequencing, of whom some 210 received two doses of AZD1222 and about 25 received two doses of the MenACWY control vaccine. Trial participants were enrolled into age subgroups of 18-55, 56-69 and 70-plus years, which contained around 140, 26 and 57 TCR-sequenced participants, respectively.

The CDR3 regions of human TCRbeta chains were subjected to immunosequencing. Regarding the original processing steps: Repertoire TCRs were checked for matches against a reference library of SARS-CoV-2-specific TCRs that had been generated using the MIRA antigen-specificity platform. Breadth was defined as the fraction of unique TCRs that were SARS-CoV-2-associated. Depth was defined as the fraction of total T cells that were SARS-CoV-2-associated. Using the MIRA data, each spike-specific TCR was assigned both to the spike region to which the TCR was reactive and to a CD4 or CD8 class. Log10-transformed breadth and depth values were compared by one-way ANOVA with Sidak's multiple comparisons tests. TCRdb carries this immuneACCESS record with in-frame sequences only. Its versions omit some clonotypes, under half of them owing to an unresolved V gene in the studies checked, with the rest unexplained. The DNA was the basis for D and trimming; V, J and clone size are from that table. Across this sample there are roughly 100,000 clones, with 88% seen only once. About 9.1% of the sample comes from the top ten.

Comment on this clone: Its antigen has not been determined. No quality values exist for individual bases; no much larger clone is one base distant.

Broad study findings and their caveats: CD4 TCRs associated with the vaccine covered the entire spike protein, and the dominant responses were in regions 160-218 and 743-854. Because no samples from the day 14 peak response were available, repertoires could be characterized only after the peak T cell response. In the small 56-69-year group, the increase in depth fell short of significance, most likely because of low power. Participants were mostly white British and included more females than males, and it was suggested by the authors that clonal diversity may have been underestimated. Nearly half of unique spike-specific TCRs reportedly recognized epitopes outside regions mutated in the B.1.351 and B.1.1.7 variants. After two AZD1222 doses, spike-specific TCR breadth and depth were significantly higher than at day 0 and than in MenACWY recipients. Conclusions about previously exposed vaccinees are limited, since just a handful of AZD1222 recipients were seropositive for SARS-CoV-2 at baseline.

This sample's time point label indicates: baseline before first vaccination. Vaccinee samples were obtained from the UK trials COV001 and COV002, which included a single-blind randomized controlled phase 2/3 trial of AZD1222 (ChAdOx1 nCoV-19) in healthy adults. For TCRbeta chain sequencing, PBMC samples from trial participants were taken at day 0 and at day 28 after the second dose. Reading the germline V gene gives CDR1 SGHTA and CDR2 FQGTGA. Relative to germline, V is 2 bases shorter and J is 6 bases shorter, with 8 bases between their ends. The CDR3 runs 13 amino acids, cysteine and phenylalanine included. This entry keeps only the CDR3 DNA: 39 bases, framed from base 1.

This chain is built from TRBV7-3 and TRBJ1-5; a confident D gene designation cannot be given. The sequences come from peripheral blood, collected on day 0 of AZD1222 vaccination. The receptor comes from an adult in good health. At the DNA level, the sequence is TGTGCCAGCAGCTTATCGGAGGGTCAGCCCCAGCATTTT. Its protein is CASSLSEGQPQHF.